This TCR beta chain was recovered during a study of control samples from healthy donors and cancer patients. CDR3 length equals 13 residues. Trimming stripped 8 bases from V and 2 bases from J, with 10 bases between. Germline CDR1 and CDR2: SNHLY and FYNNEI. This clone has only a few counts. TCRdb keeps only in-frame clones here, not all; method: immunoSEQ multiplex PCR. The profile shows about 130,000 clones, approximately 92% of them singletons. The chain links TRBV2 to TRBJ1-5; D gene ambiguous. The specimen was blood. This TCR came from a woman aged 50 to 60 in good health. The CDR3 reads CASCTDGNQPQHF. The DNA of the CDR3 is TGTGCCAGCTGCACAGATGGCAATCAGCCCCAGCATTTT. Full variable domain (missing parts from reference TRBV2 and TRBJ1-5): EPEVTQTPSHQVTQMGQEVILRCVPISNHLYFYWYRQILGQKVEFLVSFYNNEISEKSEIFDDQFSVERPDGSNFTLKIRSTKLEDSAMYFCASCTDGNQPQHFGDGTRLSIL.